What follows are 18 T cell receptor beta chains derived from one specimen sequenced in a study of shared clonotypes between healthy human individuals. Profiled with immunoSEQ multiplex PCR; TCRdb holds only in-frame clones, not every one. The sample has about 2,200,000 clones; roughly 91% are singletons. As defined, naive CD8 cells were CD45RO-negative and positively selected for CCR7, with terminally differentiated effector memory CD45RA+ cells excluded. The specimen was naive CD8+ T cells from PBMCs. The origin of the receptors is a man aged 18-30 years in good health. Some clones in this sample may be carry-over from other donors' samples.

This rearrangement joins TRBV5-1 to TRBJ2-3, with 7 bases aligning to TRBD2. Trimming at V came to 1 base and at J to 1 base, leaving 3 bases not matched to a gene. The CDR3 totals 15 residues. From germline, CDR1 is SGHRS and CDR2 YFSETQ. In nucleotides, the CDR3 is TGCGCCAGCAGCTTGCTAGCGGTCCGCACAGATACGCAGTATTTT. Protein sequence: CASSLLAVRTDTQYF.

This sequence joins TRBV5-1 and TRBJ2-7; 10 bases line up with TRBD2. In germline, CDR1 is SGHRS, CDR2 YFSETQ. Losses at the gene ends were 3 bases for V and 1 base for J; bases not matched to a gene: 13. The CDR3 contains 18 residues. CDR3 residues: CASSSFPLAGEGSYEQYF. In nucleotides, the CDR3 is TGCGCCAGCAGCTCCTTTCCGCTAGCGGGAGAGGGGTCCTACGAGCAGTACTTC.

This clone appeared a few times. The chain recombines TRBV27 with TRBJ1-1, with D possibly TRBD1 on 5 matching bases. With 0 bases removed from V and 6 bases from J, the gap between germline ends came to 8 bases. The germline CDR1 and CDR2 sequences are MNHEY and SMNVEV (reference sequence). This CDR3 spans 13 amino acids. In DNA form, the CDR3 reads TGTGCCAGCAGTTTATCTCTCAGGGCTGAAGCTTTCTTT. This codes for CASSLSLRAEAFF.

This clone appeared once. CDR3 protein: CASTSTAGGWKTQYF. The CDR3 DNA reads TGTGCCAGCACGTCCACCGCGGGGGGATGGAAGACCCAGTACTTC. This chain joins TRBV27 and TRBJ2-5; 8 bases are a match to TRBD2. Trimming took 7 bases from V and 6 from J; bases not matched to a gene: 13. CDR1 is MNHEY and CDR2 is SMNVEV in the germline V gene (reference sequence). This CDR3 contains 15 residues.

The J gene is TRBJ2-5, the V gene TRBV7-9, with unresolved D. CDR3 length equals 15 residues. The V and J ends lost 1 base and 2 bases respectively, with 11 bases between them. CDR1 is SEHNR and CDR2 is FQNEAQ in the germline V gene (reference sequence). This CDR3 is CASSLVGSGQETQYF. Written as DNA, the CDR3 is TGTGCCAGCAGCTTAGTAGGGTCAGGACAAGAGACCCAGTACTTC. Full variable domain (outside the CDR3, taken from reference TRBV7-9 and TRBJ2-5): DTGVSQNPRHKITKRGQNVTFRCDPISEHNRLYWYRQTLGQGPEFLTYFQNEAQLEKSRLLSDRFSAERPKGSFSTLEIQRTEQGDSAMYLCASSLVGSGQETQYFGPGTRLLVL.

This sequence joins TRBV4-1 and TRBJ2-1, with 9 bases matching TRBD2. This CDR3 has 18 amino acids. Germline CDR1 and CDR2: MGHRA and YSYEKL. Trimming removed 1 base from V and 0 bases from J; junction bases left unmatched: 7. Here the CDR3 DNA reads TGCGCCAGCAGCCAAGTCACCCTACTAGCGGGCTCCTACAATGAGCAGTTCTTC. It yields the protein CASSQVTLLAGSYNEQFF.

The chain recombines TRBV9 with TRBJ2-7, with D hard to call. The CDR3 has 12 amino acids. The V and J ends lost 4 bases and 4 bases respectively, with 9 bases between them. CDR1 SGDLS and CDR2 YYNGEE come from the germline V gene. CDR3 DNA sequence: TGTGCCAGCAGCCCCAACCGTTACGAGCAGTACTTC. Protein product: CASSPNRYEQYF. Supplemented by reference TRBV9 and TRBJ2-7, the full variable domain reads DSGVTQTPKHLITATGQRVTLRCSPRSGDLSVYWYQQSLDQGLQFLIQYYNGEERAKGNILERFSAQQFPDLHSELNLSSLELGDSALYFCASSPNRYEQYFGPGTRLTVT.

With regard to this clone: Other nucleotide sequences in the sample specify the same CDR3. The J gene is TRBJ2-7, the V gene TRBV27, with D perhaps matching TRBD2 (6 bases). V shed 3 bases and J shed 4 bases, with 13 bases lying between them. The CDR3 spans 14 residues. Germline CDR1 MNHEY, CDR2 SMNVEV (reference sequence). This CDR3 reads CASSLSGVPYEQYF. The CDR3 region has the DNA TGTGCCAGCAGTTTGTCGGGAGTCCCTTACGAGCAGTACTTC.

This clone was picked up one time. The V and J genes are TRBV27 and TRBJ1-1, with 9 bases fitting TRBD1. Per germline, CDR1 MNHEY and CDR2 SMNVEV (reference sequence). The junction had 11 bases not matched to a gene; V was cut back by 3 bases and J by 6 bases. The CDR3 is 16 amino acids. The CDR3: CASSLSPGTGWPEAFF. CDR3 DNA sequence: TGTGCCAGCAGTTTGAGTCCCGGGACAGGGTGGCCTGAAGCTTTCTTT.

This clone occurred once. The chain joins TRBV19 to TRBJ2-1, with D perhaps TRBD2 (5 bases). Germline CDR1 reads LNHDA; CDR2 reads SQIVND (reference sequence). V was cut by 1 base and J by 10 bases, with 11 bases left in between. The CDR3 spans 13 residues. Written as DNA, the CDR3 is TGTGCCAGTAGTATAGTCGGAGGAAGCGAGCAGTTCTTC. It specifies CASSIVGGSEQFF.

This chain links TRBV4-1 with TRBJ1-3; D gene ambiguous. The length of the CDR3 is 17 residues. V lost 0 bases, J lost 1 base, and 13 bases lay in between. The germline V gene encodes CDR1 MGHRA and CDR2 YSYEKL. The CDR3 DNA is TGCGCCAGCAGCCAAGATTACGGCAGACGATCTGGAAACACCATATATTTT. It translates to CASSQDYGRRSGNTIYF.

The rearrangement joins TRBV10-3 to TRBJ2-7, with a weak D call TRBD1 (6 bases). The germline gives CDR1 ENHRY, CDR2 SYGVKD. The CDR3 length is 14 residues. V lost 6 bases and J 4 bases, leaving 16 bases between the germline ends. CDR3 sequence (DNA): TGTGCCATCAGGAGACGGGACACCCCTTACGAGCAGTACTTC. As protein: CAIRRRDTPYEQYF.

The rearrangement joins TRBV4-3 to TRBJ2-3; TRBD1 agrees at 10 bases. Trimming cost V 4 bases and J 6 bases; bases outside gene matches: 4. Germline V lookup: CDR1 LGHNA, CDR2 YSLEER. The CDR3 consists of 14 residues. In DNA form, the CDR3 reads TGCGCCAGCAGCCTGGGACAGGGGACCGATACGCAGTATTTT. Protein product: CASSLGQGTDTQYF.

This clone was detected only a few times. The genes are TRBV6-1 and TRBJ1-5, with D unresolved. The CDR3 covers 13 residues. The V gene's germline CDR1 is MNHNS and CDR2 SASEGT. The ends were cut back, 8 bases at V and 7 bases at J, with 15 bases in the middle. This CDR3 reads CASQESRRQPQHF. CDR3 nucleotides: TGTGCCAGCCAAGAGTCACGCAGGCAGCCCCAGCATTTT.

J is TRBJ2-2 and V is TRBV6-5; 10 nucleotides line up with TRBD1. The CDR3 runs 14 residues. V shed 2 bases and J 8 bases; nucleotides not matched to a gene: 2. In germline, CDR1 is MNHEY, CDR2 SVGAGI. The CDR3: CASSYDRGPGELFF. The DNA of the CDR3 is TGTGCCAGCAGTTACGACAGGGGGCCTGGGGAGCTGTTTTTT.

The chain has TRBV28 and TRBJ2-2; TRBD1 matches 7 bases. From germline, CDR1 is MDHEN and CDR2 SYDVKM. The length of the CDR3 is 15 residues. The trim removed 6 bases at V and 1 base at J, leaving 5 bases unmatched. The CDR3: CASRETGQNTGELFF. In nucleotides, the CDR3 is TGTGCCAGCAGGGAGACAGGGCAGAACACCGGGGAGCTGTTTTTT.

This clone was observed a single time. This sequence joins TRBV7-9 and TRBJ1-2, with a weak D call TRBD1 (6 bases). This CDR3 is 11 amino acids long. The germline gives CDR1 SEHNR, CDR2 FQNEAQ (reference sequence). DNA of the CDR3: TGTGGCTCGAGGGGGATGGAGGGCTACACCTTC. Its translation is CGSRGMEGYTF.

The chain carries TRBV19 and TRBJ1-1; no clear D. Trimming removed 3 bases from V and 5 bases from J, with 10 bases in between. CDR3 length: 13 amino acids. Germline lookup yields CDR1 LNHDA and CDR2 SQIVND (reference sequence). CDR3 in amino acids: CASSIWGKTEAFF. The CDR3 coding sequence is TGTGCCAGTAGTATTTGGGGTAAAACTGAAGCTTTCTTT.